This TCR beta chain originates from a study of blood T cell repertoires in COVID-19. Background on the study: COVID-19 samples, acute and convalescent, were from the United States, Italy and Spain. Sources were T cells, B-cell-depleted T cells, or PBMCs; the material itself was cDNA or gDNA.

Original handling: Amplification with reference gene primers provided the estimates of nucleated cell counts. Assay used: immunoSEQ multiplex PCR; TCRdb lists only in-frame clones, some missing. That table supplies the V and J calls and clone size; D and trimming were determined from the DNA. The table has 110,000 or so clones, roughly 90% seen once. This CDR3 is 13 amino acids long. CDR1 and CDR2 (germline): MNHNS, SASEGT. V gave up 0 bases and J gave up 5 bases, with 7 bases separating them. The chain uses TRBV6-1 and TRBJ2-5; D gene ambiguous. The receptor was isolated from a woman aged 70-85 years who had recovered from COVID-19. The sequenced sample was peripheral blood. Here the CDR3 DNA reads TGTGCCAGCAGTGAAGCGAACTGGGAGACCCAGTACTTC. Amino acids: CASSEANWETQYF.